The 28 T cell receptor beta chains reported below all come from one sample, sequenced in a study of technical replicates of blood from a few donors. The repertoire was sequenced with immunoSEQ multiplex PCR; TCRdb's copy has only in-frame clones and lacks some. The profile covers about 81,000 clones, with nearly 97% appearing a single time and 0.35% to 0.45% taken by the ten largest. The sample taken for sequencing was T cells isolated from PBMCs. The receptor set was obtained from a human donor in good health.

The V gene is TRBV21-1, the J gene TRBJ2-7; the table calls TRBD2, which could not be checked here. TRBV21-1 represents a pseudogene. CDR3 length equals 17 residues. The CDR3 DNA reads TGTGCCAGCAGCAAAGTAAGTTTTCAGGGACTATCGTACGAGCAGTACTTC. The encoded protein is CASSKVSFQGLSYEQYF.

A note on this clone: Other DNA sequences in the sample encode the same CDR3. The chain couples TRBV27 to TRBJ1-5, with D hard to call. Germline lookup yields CDR1 MNHEY and CDR2 SMNVEV (reference sequence). The CDR3 spans 13 residues. With 6 bases removed from V and 4 bases from J, the gap between germline ends came to 10 bases. CDR3 in amino acids: CASSWGGNQPQHF. As DNA, the CDR3 is TGTGCCAGCAGCTGGGGAGGGAATCAGCCCCAGCATTTT.

The J gene is TRBJ2-7, the V gene TRBV7-2, with D maybe TRBD1 (6 bases). The germline V gene encodes CDR1 SGHTA and CDR2 FQGNSA. With 5 bases removed from V and 0 bases from J, the gap between germline ends came to 14 bases. The CDR3 covers 15 residues. This CDR3 reads CASSLSGHLSYEQYF. The CDR3 coding sequence is TGTGCCAGCAGCCTCTCGGGACACCTCTCCTACGAGCAGTACTTC.

This chain uses TRBV10-3 with TRBJ2-2, with D perhaps matching TRBD2 (7 bases). Germline CDR1 reads ENHRY; CDR2 reads SYGVKD. CDR3 length equals 15 residues. Trimming stripped 8 bases from V and 5 bases from J, with 18 bases between. The CDR3 reads CAIGGQLATTGELFF. In DNA form, the CDR3 reads TGTGCCATCGGGGGACAACTAGCGACTACCGGGGAGCTGTTTTTT.

CDR3 sequence: CASSTGTSASYEQYF. CDR3 in DNA: TGTGCCAGCTCCACCGGGACATCGGCATCCTACGAGCAGTACTTC. This chain uses TRBV6-4 with TRBJ2-7; tentative D call: TRBD1 (6 bases). Per germline, CDR1 MRHNA and CDR2 SNTAGT. V was cut by 8 bases and J by 1 base, with 18 bases left in between. The CDR3 contains 15 residues.

The chain links TRBV19 to TRBJ1-2, with D perhaps TRBD1 (6 bases). CDR3 length: 14 residues. Germline V CDR1 and CDR2: LNHDA, SQIVND (reference sequence). The V and J ends lost 3 bases and 3 bases respectively, with 11 bases between them. The CDR3 DNA reads TGTGCCAGTAGTATTGTGGGGGCCGACTATGGCTACACCTTC. It is translated as CASSIVGADYGYTF.

This clone was counted a single time. The chain employs TRBV7-3 and TRBJ1-1; 9 bases align to TRBD1. There are 15 residues in the CDR3. V lost 5 bases and J lost 4; bases outside the gene matches: 8. Germline V CDR1 and CDR2: SGHTA, FQGTGA. The CDR3 region is CASSPTGGVGTEAFF. The DNA of the CDR3 is TGTGCCAGCAGCCCGACAGGGGGAGTAGGCACTGAAGCTTTCTTT.

V and J are TRBV7-3 and TRBJ2-1, with D maybe TRBD1 (5 bases). The V end was cut by 2 bases, the J end by 0 bases, with 5 bases between. CDR1 and CDR2 from the germline V gene are SGHTA and FQGTGA. This CDR3 comprises 14 residues. The CDR3 region is CASSLGASYNEQFF. The CDR3 nucleotides read TGTGCCAGCAGCTTAGGGGCCTCCTACAATGAGCAGTTCTTC. Filled out from reference TRBV7-3 and TRBJ2-1, the complete variable domain reads GAGVSQTPSNKVTEKGKYVELRCDPISGHTALYWYRQSLGQGPEFLIYFQGTGAADDSGLPNDRFFAVRPEGSVSTLKIQRTERGDSAVYLCASSLGASYNEQFFGPGTRLTVL.

The chain carries TRBV14 and TRBJ2-2; D is ambiguous. The V and J ends lost 4 bases and 1 base respectively, with 7 bases between them. CDR1 SGHDN and CDR2 FVKESK come from the germline V gene. The CDR3 is made up of 14 amino acids. CDR3 bases: TGTGCCAGCAGCCTGACATTGAACACCGGGGAGCTGTTTTTT. This sequence encodes CASSLTLNTGELFF.

The table lists this clone with a count of one. The chain is built from TRBV7-9 and TRBJ1-2; no clear D gene. This CDR3 comprises 13 residues. V was trimmed by 2 bases and J by 6 bases, leaving 10 bases between them. The germline V gene encodes CDR1 SEHNR and CDR2 FQNEAQ (reference sequence). CDR3 sequence reads: CASSLRQNDGYTF. The CDR3 DNA is TGTGCCAGCAGCTTACGTCAGAATGATGGCTACACCTTC. Full variable domain (missing parts from reference TRBV7-9 and TRBJ1-2): DTGVSQNPRHKITKRGQNVTFRCDPISEHNRLYWYRQTLGQGPEFLTYFQNEAQLEKSRLLSDRFSAERPKGSFSTLEIQRTEQGDSAMYLCASSLRQNDGYTFGSGTRLTVV.

The chain joins TRBV19 to TRBJ2-5, with 8 bases identical to TRBD2. The ends lost 7 bases at V and 5 bases at J; junction bases unmatched: 21. Per germline, CDR1 LNHDA and CDR2 SQIVND (reference sequence). This CDR3 is built from 18 residues. As DNA, the CDR3 is TGTGCCAGTACCGATCGTCCGACGAGCGGGAGCCCCCAGGAGACCCAGTACTTC. Its protein is CASTDRPTSGSPQETQYF. Filled out from reference TRBV19 and TRBJ2-5, the complete variable domain reads DGGITQSPKYLFRKEGQNVTLSCEQNLNHDAMYWYRQDPGQGLRLIYYSQIVNDFQKGDIAEGYSVSREKKESFPLTVTSAQKNPTAFYLCASTDRPTSGSPQETQYFGPGTRLLVL.

This rearrangement joins TRBV19 to TRBJ1-5, with D possibly being TRBD1 (6 bases). Trimming took off 7 bases at V and 5 bases at J, with 15 bases between the two ends. This CDR3 is 14 amino acids long. The germline gives CDR1 LNHDA, CDR2 SQIVND (reference sequence). The CDR3 protein is CASTQGQQDQPQHF. The DNA of the CDR3 is TGTGCCAGTACCCAAGGACAGCAAGATCAGCCCCAGCATTTT.

The CDR3 protein is CASSHRGGTEAFF. CDR3 sequence (DNA): TGCGCCAGCAGCCACAGGGGGGGAACTGAAGCTTTCTTT. The genes are TRBV10-2 and TRBJ1-1; 8 nucleotides match TRBD1. Trimming removed 6 bases from V and 5 bases from J; junction bases left unmatched: 5. Germline-derived CDR1 and CDR2 are WSHSY and SAAADI. The CDR3 has 13 residues.

J is TRBJ2-7 and V is TRBV19; D possibly corresponds to TRBD2 (5 bases). The CDR3 is 14 amino acids. Germline V CDR1 and CDR2: LNHDA, SQIVND (reference sequence). The ends were cut back, 1 base at V and 3 bases at J, with 10 bases in the middle. Here the CDR3 reads CASSIGLAHYEQYF. The CDR3 DNA follows: TGTGCCAGTAGTATAGGGCTAGCCCACTACGAGCAGTACTTC.

DNA of the CDR3: TGTGCCAGCAGTCCATTTAGACAGGGGATGGATGGCTACACCTTC. Amino acid sequence: CASSPFRQGMDGYTF. The gene calls are TRBV28 and TRBJ1-2; 8 nucleotides align to TRBD1. This CDR3 region has 15 residues. CDR1 and CDR2 from the germline V gene are MDHEN and SYDVKM. With V trimmed by 5 bases and J by 6 bases, 11 bases remained unmatched.

This chain uses TRBV19 with TRBJ2-7; weak D call: TRBD1 (6 bases). CDR3 length equals 13 residues. The germline V and J ends were trimmed by 3 bases and 4 bases, with 10 bases remaining between them. From germline, CDR1 is LNHDA and CDR2 SQIVND (reference sequence). CDR3 sequence (DNA): TGTGCCAGTAGTATTCAGGGGATGTACGAGCAGTACTTC. Translated: CASSIQGMYEQYF. The full variable domain, its missing parts supplied by reference TRBV19 and TRBJ2-7, is DGGITQSPKYLFRKEGQNVTLSCEQNLNHDAMYWYRQDPGQGLRLIYYSQIVNDFQKGDIAEGYSVSREKKESFPLTVTSAQKNPTAFYLCASSIQGMYEQYFGPGTRLTVT.

The chain uses TRBV29-1 and TRBJ1-2; a weak D match, TRBD1 (5 bases). V lost 5 bases and J lost 7, with 11 bases in between. The CDR3 runs 11 residues. Germline-derived CDR1 and CDR2 are SQVTM and ANQGSEA. The CDR3 sequence: CSVPGYSGYTF. CDR3 in DNA: TGCAGCGTTCCAGGGTATTCTGGCTACACCTTC. The whole variable domain, filled in from reference TRBV29-1 and TRBJ1-2, reads SAVISQKPSRDICQRGTSLTIQCQVDSQVTMMFWYRQQPGQSLTLIATANQGSEATYESGFVIDKFPISRPNLTFSTLTVSNMSPEDSSIYLCSVPGYSGYTFGSGTRLTVV.

This clone showed up just once. V usage is TRBV6-5 and J usage is TRBJ2-1; 10 nucleotides line up with TRBD2. This CDR3 has 15 residues. V was clipped by 6 bases and J by 2 bases; unmatched bases: 4. CDR1 and CDR2 from the germline V gene are MNHEY and SVGAGI. The DNA of the CDR3 is TGTGCCAGCAGCCTAGCGGGAGCCCCCTACAATGAGCAGTTCTTC. Translating it yields CASSLAGAPYNEQFF.

The J gene is TRBJ2-3, the V gene TRBV29-1, with TRBD1 matching over 10 bases. V lost 3 bases and J lost 3; bases outside the gene matches: 3. The CDR3 is 14 amino acids. The germline V gene has CDR1 SQVTM and CDR2 ANQGSEA. This chain's CDR3 is CSVEGQGLTDTQYF. Written as DNA, the CDR3 is TGCAGCGTTGAGGGACAGGGGCTTACAGATACGCAGTATTTT.

The chain uses TRBV7-3 and TRBJ1-1; D call uncertain. Trimming removed 6 bases at V and 3 bases at J, with 17 bases between. The CDR3 is 15 amino acids. Germline V CDR1 and CDR2: SGHTA, FQGTGA. The CDR3 region has the DNA TGTGCCAGCAGGTCAAAAGGGAGTCGGGACACTGAAGCTTTCTTT. Translation gives CASRSKGSRDTEAFF. Looking up the rest from reference TRBV7-3 and TRBJ1-1 gives the full variable domain: GAGVSQTPSNKVTEKGKYVELRCDPISGHTALYWYRQSLGQGPEFLIYFQGTGAADDSGLPNDRFFAVRPEGSVSTLKIQRTERGDSAVYLCASRSKGSRDTEAFFGQGTRLTVV.

This clone was counted once. The CDR3 DNA reads TGTGCCAGCAGAGAACAAATACATCAGCCCCAGCATTTT. Translated: CASREQIHQPQHF. V is TRBV6-6 and J is TRBJ1-5; no clear D. V gave up 6 bases and J gave up 5 bases, with 11 bases separating them. In germline, CDR1 is MNHNY, CDR2 SVGAGI (reference sequence). The CDR3 contains 13 residues.

The chain carries TRBV28 and TRBJ1-5; D might be TRBD1 (6 bases). V lost 6 bases and J 5 bases, leaving 17 bases between the germline ends. The germline gives CDR1 MDHEN, CDR2 SYDVKM. CDR3 size: 15 residues. CDR3 in amino acids: CASRPPRDIYQPQHF. DNA of the CDR3: TGTGCCAGCAGGCCTCCCCGGGACATTTATCAGCCCCAGCATTTT.

The rearrangement links TRBV7-9 to TRBJ2-3; D is possibly TRBD1 (5 bases). The CDR3 is 13 amino acids. The germline V gene has CDR1 SEHNR and CDR2 FQNEAQ (reference sequence). Trimming took 3 bases from V and 3 from J, leaving 7 bases between them. As DNA, the CDR3 is TGTGCCAGCAGCTTGAAGGGGACAGATACGCAGTATTTT. Its protein product is CASSLKGTDTQYF.

The CDR3 loop reads CATYQGNMGNTEAFF. The CDR3 nucleotides read TGTGCCACCTATCAGGGGAACATGGGGAACACTGAAGCTTTCTTT. V gene TRBV6-5 combines with J gene TRBJ1-1, with a possible D match to TRBD1 (6 bases). The CDR3 totals 15 residues. Trimming left V 10 bases short and J 1 base short, with 19 bases between. Germline values: CDR1 MNHEY, CDR2 SVGAGI.

This chain links TRBV30 with TRBJ2-3; 7 bases map to TRBD1. The germline gives CDR1 GTSNPN, CDR2 SVGIG (reference sequence). There are 14 residues in the CDR3. V lost 4 bases, J lost 6 bases, and 10 bases stayed unmatched. CDR3: CAWTPTGYADTQYF. CDR3 sequence (DNA): TGTGCCTGGACCCCGACAGGGTACGCTGATACGCAGTATTTT. Together with reference TRBV30 and TRBJ2-3, the CDR3 gives the full variable domain: SQTIHQWPATLVQPVGSPLSLECTVEGTSNPNLYWYRQAAGRGLQLLFYSVGIGQISSEVPQNLSASRPQDRQFILSSKKLLLSDSGFYLCAWTPTGYADTQYFGPGTRLTVL.

This clone was observed once. Mismatch with germline at one junction end may stem from a read error. The J gene is TRBJ2-1, the V gene TRBV13; 9 bases are a match to TRBD2. The germline V gene has CDR1 PRHDT and CDR2 FYEKMQ (reference sequence). The CDR3 is 12 residues long. The CDR3 spells CASSPGLAVVLF. The CDR3 DNA reads TGTGCCAGCAGCCCGGGACTAGCTGTTGTGCTCTTC.

V is TRBV7-6 and J is TRBJ2-7; D remains unclear. The germline CDR1 and CDR2 sequences are SGHVS and FNYEAQ. V was shortened by 2 bases and J by 2 bases, with 7 bases between the two germline ends. The CDR3 sequence is 13 residues long. In DNA form, the CDR3 reads TGTGCCAGCAGCTTACTGTCCCCCTACGAGCAGTACTTC. Translated, it gives CASSLLSPYEQYF.

This chain connects TRBV6-5 to TRBJ1-2, with 9 bases that match TRBD1. CDR3 length equals 12 residues. The V gene end was trimmed by 7 bases and the J gene end by 8 bases; junction bases not matched to a gene: 5. Germline V CDR1 and CDR2: MNHEY, SVGAGI. CDR3 loop: CASNPGTGGYTF. CDR3 DNA: TGTGCCAGCAACCCTGGGACAGGGGGCTACACCTTC.